The 27 T cell receptor beta chains listed next were all sequenced from one sample in a study of T cell changes during pregnancy in multiple sclerosis. Only in-frame clones appear in the TCRdb table, and some are missing; sequencing was by immunoSEQ multiplex PCR. The sample has tens of thousands of clones, roughly 92% seen once. The source material was CD4+ T cells from peripheral blood mononuclear cells, sampled in the third trimester of pregnancy. The receptor set was obtained from a female donor with multiple sclerosis, enrolled in a pregnancy study.

This clone has just one count. The chain links TRBV27 to TRBJ2-1, with 8 bases lining up with TRBD1. CDR1 MNHEY and CDR2 SMNVEV come from the germline V gene (reference sequence). Unmatched junction bases numbered 7, after V lost 5 bases and J lost 1 base. The CDR3 is 16 residues long. The CDR3 loop reads CASSTRQGSSYNEQFF. CDR3 DNA: TGTGCCAGCAGTACCCGACAGGGGTCGTCCTACAATGAGCAGTTCTTC.

The V call is TRBV5-6, the J call TRBJ2-6, with D possibly being TRBD1 (5 bases). The CDR3 runs to 15 residues. Germline loops: CDR1 SGHDT, CDR2 YYEEEE. Trimming removed 4 bases from V and 0 bases from J, with 8 bases in between. CDR3 coding DNA: TGTGCCAGCAGCCTCCAGGGCTCTGGGGCCAACGTCCTGACTTTC. As protein: CASSLQGSGANVLTF. The variable domain in full, with the rest retrieved from reference TRBV5-6 and TRBJ2-6, is DAGVTQSPTHLIKTRGQQVTLRCSPKSGHDTVSWYQQALGQGPQFIFQYYEEEERQRGNFPDRFSGHQFPNYSSELNVNALLLGDSALYLCASSLQGSGANVLTFGAGSRLTVL.

The J gene is TRBJ2-7, the V gene TRBV7-2; D gene unclear. The CDR3 totals 14 residues. The V end was cut by 4 bases, the J end by 1 base, with 11 bases between. The germline V gene has CDR1 SGHTA and CDR2 FQGNSA. This CDR3 reads CASSSNRASYEQYF. The CDR3 DNA is TGTGCCAGCAGCTCCAACAGAGCATCCTACGAGCAGTACTTC.

The chain is built from TRBV7-6 and TRBJ2-5; D possibly corresponds to TRBD1 (6 bases). The CDR3 extends over 14 amino acids. Trimming cost V 3 bases and J 2 bases, with 10 bases left between them. Per germline, CDR1 SGHVS and CDR2 FNYEAQ. The CDR3 sequence: CASSLGALQETQYF. Written as DNA, the CDR3 is TGTGCCAGCAGCTTGGGGGCCCTGCAAGAGACCCAGTACTTC.

V usage is TRBV28 and J usage is TRBJ1-2; D perhaps matches TRBD1 (6 bases). The CDR3 has 15 residues. V lost 1 base and J 8 bases, leaving 17 bases between the germline ends. Germline CDR1 MDHEN, CDR2 SYDVKM. The CDR3 DNA follows: TGTGCCAGCAGTTTATCTGGGGGCCTTGTAGGCGGCTACACCTTC. Its protein is CASSLSGGLVGGYTF.

As DNA, the CDR3 is TGTGCCAGCAGTGAGGGACTAGCGGGGACCTCCTACGAGCAGTACTTC. Its translation: CASSEGLAGTSYEQYF. This chain uses TRBV6-1 with TRBJ2-7, with TRBD2 matching over 13 bases. The CDR3 sequence is 16 residues long. CDR1 and CDR2 from the germline V gene are MNHNS and SASEGT. J lost 0 bases, V lost 3 bases, and 2 bases had no gene match.

The chain employs TRBV5-4 and TRBJ2-7, with TRBD2 matching 13 bases. This CDR3 has 14 amino acids. Germline V gene sequence: CDR1 SGHNT, CDR2 YYREEE (reference sequence). Losses at the gene ends were 4 bases for V and 5 bases for J; bases not matched to a gene: 3. This CDR3 reads CASSPGLAGHEQYF. The CDR3 nucleotides read TGTGCCAGCAGCCCGGGACTAGCGGGACACGAGCAGTACTTC.

This chain links TRBV18 with TRBJ2-5; TRBD2 agrees at 8 bases. Germline V lookup: CDR1 KGHSH, CDR2 LQKENI. The V gene end was trimmed by 1 base and the J gene end by 5 bases; junction bases not matched to a gene: 6. The CDR3 spans 15 residues. DNA for the CDR3: TGTGCCAGCTCACCACTCAGCGGGAGTGTGGAGACCCAGTACTTC. As protein: CASSPLSGSVETQYF.

V gene TRBV28 combines with J gene TRBJ2-5; a possible D gene is TRBD2 (6 bases). The germline CDR1 and CDR2 sequences are MDHEN and SYDVKM. The CDR3 sequence is 15 residues long. V was shortened by 6 bases and J by 6 bases, with 20 bases between the two germline ends. The CDR3 DNA reads as TGTGCCAGCAGACAAATTAGGACTATCGGGCAGACCCAGTACTTC. Residues: CASRQIRTIGQTQYF.

Worth noting for this clone: This sample also contains other DNA sequences that code for the same CDR3. The V and J genes are TRBV5-1 and TRBJ1-2, with D uncertain. The V and J ends lost 0 bases and 0 bases respectively, with 6 bases between them. The CDR3 has 14 amino acids. The germline V gene encodes CDR1 SGHRS and CDR2 YFSETQ. The CDR3 DNA is TGCGCCAGCAGCTTGGATTCAGCTAACTATGGCTACACCTTC. Residues: CASSLDSANYGYTF.

The CDR3 DNA reads as TGCGCCAGCAGCTTGGAACCCGGAGGAGAGACCCAGTACTTC. It is translated as CASSLEPGGETQYF. This rearrangement joins TRBV5-1 to TRBJ2-5; possibly TRBD2 for D (5 bases). V shed 0 bases and J shed 4 bases, with 10 bases lying between them. The CDR3 has 14 residues. CDR1 and CDR2 from the germline V gene are SGHRS and YFSETQ. Variable domain in full (rest from reference TRBV5-1 and TRBJ2-5): KAGVTQTPRYLIKTRGQQVTLSCSPISGHRSVSWYQQTPGQGLQFLFEYFSETQRNKGNFPGRFSGRQFSNSRSEMNVSTLELGDSALYLCASSLEPGGETQYFGPGTRLLVL.

V usage is TRBV7-2 and J usage is TRBJ2-7, with 11 nucleotides matching TRBD1. The germline CDR1 and CDR2 sequences are SGHTA and FQGNSA. CDR3 size: 14 residues. V dropped 5 bases and J dropped 5; count of bases not matched to a gene: 5. This chain's CDR3 is CASSPDRGQDEQYF. In DNA form, the CDR3 reads TGTGCCAGCAGCCCGGACAGGGGGCAGGACGAGCAGTACTTC.

The CDR3 DNA is TGTGCCAGCAGCACGGCCAAGCGGACCGCCAAAAACATTCAGTACTTC. This translates into CASSTAKRTAKNIQYF. The chain recombines TRBV21-1 with TRBJ2-4; the DNA was not compared with TRBD2, the D call given in the table. TRBV21-1 is designated a pseudogene. The CDR3 has 16 amino acids.

This clone appeared a single time. This chain connects TRBV9 to TRBJ2-7, with D possibly TRBD2 on 5 matching bases. Trimming took 2 bases from V and 6 from J, leaving 12 bases between them. Germline V gives CDR1 SGDLS, CDR2 YYNGEE. The CDR3 is 13 residues long. CDR3: CASSVEGVIEQYF. The CDR3 coding sequence is TGTGCCAGCAGCGTTGAGGGAGTGATCGAGCAGTACTTC. The variable domain in full, completed from reference TRBV9 and TRBJ2-7, reads DSGVTQTPKHLITATGQRVTLRCSPRSGDLSVYWYQQSLDQGLQFLIQYYNGEERAKGNILERFSAQQFPDLHSELNLSSLELGDSALYFCASSVEGVIEQYFGPGTRLTVT.

This clone was observed a single time. The rearrangement uses TRBV18 and TRBJ2-3; possible D gene TRBD1, 6 bases. CDR1 KGHSH and CDR2 LQKENI come from the germline V gene. CDR3 length: 16 residues. Trimming shortened V by 4 bases and J by 2 bases, and 16 bases separated the two germline ends. The CDR3 region is CASSRNSGDLTDTQYF. The CDR3 nucleotides read TGTGCCAGCTCACGGAACTCAGGGGATCTCACAGATACGCAGTATTTT.

The J gene is TRBJ2-3, the V gene TRBV2; 7 nucleotides align to TRBD1. Losses at the gene ends were 4 bases for V and 1 base for J; bases not matched to a gene: 5. The CDR3 consists of 15 residues. The germline V gene has CDR1 SNHLY and CDR2 FYNNEI. CDR3 in DNA: TGTGCCAGCAGTGGACCTAGGGGGCGCACAGATACGCAGTATTTT. The encoded protein is CASSGPRGRTDTQYF.

This chain connects TRBV27 to TRBJ2-3; D uncertain. Germline-derived CDR1 and CDR2 are MNHEY and SMNVEV (reference sequence). V shed 9 bases and J shed 0 bases, with 13 bases lying between them. The CDR3 length is 14 residues. The CDR3 nucleotides read TGTGCCAGTGCGATAGCTTCTAGCACAGATACGCAGTATTTT. Its translation: CASAIASSTDTQYF.

The chain combines TRBV19 with TRBJ1-5; D is unclear. Trimming took off 3 bases at V and 0 bases at J, with 9 bases between the two ends. In germline, CDR1 is LNHDA, CDR2 SQIVND (reference sequence). The CDR3 length is 15 residues. CDR3 region: CASSMWGVSNQPQHF. The CDR3 DNA sequence: TGTGCCAGTAGTATGTGGGGAGTTAGCAATCAGCCCCAGCATTTT.

This clone has just a few counts. The chain recombines TRBV7-2 with TRBJ2-1, with 7 positions matching TRBD2. The CDR3 loop spans 14 amino acids. Germline V gene sequence: CDR1 SGHTA, CDR2 FQGNSA. The ends lost 8 bases at V and 7 bases at J; junction bases unmatched: 11. The CDR3 loop reads CASVRGGSKNEQFF. As DNA, the CDR3 is TGTGCCAGCGTCCGCGGCGGGAGTAAGAATGAGCAGTTCTTC.

The chain employs TRBV27 and TRBJ1-4; no clear D. The CDR3 loop spans 14 amino acids. CDR1 is MNHEY and CDR2 is SMNVEV in the germline V gene (reference sequence). V was pared by 6 bases and J by 0 bases, with 8 bases between. CDR3 region: CASRFLATNEKLFF. CDR3 coding DNA: TGTGCCAGCAGGTTCCTTGCAACTAATGAAAAACTGTTTTTT.

The V and J genes are TRBV30 and TRBJ2-1, with 7 bases identical to TRBD2. Germline trimming cut 1 base from V and 3 bases from J; bases unmatched to any gene: 9. The CDR3 is 16 amino acids. Per the germline V gene, CDR1 is GTSNPN and CDR2 is SVGIG (reference sequence). As DNA, the CDR3 is TGTGCCTGGAGTGGTCGCCGGGCTAGCGGCTACAATGAGCAGTTCTTC. Protein sequence: CAWSGRRASGYNEQFF.

The J gene is TRBJ2-1, the V gene TRBV30, with 9 bases identical to TRBD2. J lost 4 bases, V lost 3 bases, and 10 bases had no gene match. The CDR3 extends over 16 amino acids. Germline lookup yields CDR1 GTSNPN and CDR2 SVGIG (reference sequence). CDR3 residues: CAWSTPGLASYNEQFF. The CDR3 DNA is TGTGCCTGGAGCACTCCGGGACTAGCATCGTACAATGAGCAGTTCTTC.

V and J are TRBV6-1 and TRBJ2-1; 11 bases map to TRBD2. After removal of 7 bases from V and 4 bases from J, the junction contained 6 bases not matched to a gene. The CDR3 loop spans 15 amino acids. Germline lookup yields CDR1 MNHNS and CDR2 SASEGT. As DNA, the CDR3 is TGTGCCAGCAAGTATACTAGCGGGAGTTACAATGAGCAGTTCTTC. Amino acid sequence: CASKYTSGSYNEQFF.

The DNA of the CDR3 is TGTGCCAGCAGCACTAGCGGGAGCTACGAGCAGTACTTC. Translated: CASSTSGSYEQYF. This rearrangement joins TRBV4-2 to TRBJ2-7; 11 positions match TRBD2. Looked up from germline, CDR1 is LGHNA and CDR2 is YNFKEQ. The CDR3 has 13 amino acids. Trimming took 5 bases from V and 3 from J; bases not matched to a gene: 0.

The V call is TRBV11-1, the J call TRBJ2-2; D remains unclear. Trimming shortened V by 10 bases and J by 6 bases, and 15 bases separated the two germline ends. Germline CDR1 SGHAT, CDR2 FQDESV (reference sequence). The CDR3 extends over 13 amino acids. The CDR3 is CAIRSRVSGELFF. The DNA of the CDR3 is TGTGCCATCCGATCGAGAGTCTCCGGGGAGCTGTTTTTT.

The V and J genes are TRBV28 and TRBJ2-7; a weak D match, TRBD1 (5 bases). The CDR3 spans 14 residues. Germline V CDR1 and CDR2: MDHEN, SYDVKM. Trimming stripped 2 bases from V and 6 bases from J, with 14 bases between. Written as DNA, the CDR3 is TGTGCCAGCAGTTTAAGCAGGGCCGCAGGCGAGCAGTACTTC. Amino acid sequence: CASSLSRAAGEQYF.

The chain employs TRBV6-5 and TRBJ1-2, with 11 bases aligning to TRBD1. Germline CDR1 reads MNHEY; CDR2 reads SVGAGI. The CDR3 contains 15 residues. The V and J ends lost 10 bases and 4 bases, in that order; junction bases with no gene match: 11. This CDR3 reads CATLYGTGGVYGYTF. The CDR3 region has the DNA TGTGCCACCTTATACGGGACAGGGGGAGTCTATGGCTACACCTTC.